This TCR beta chain appears in the sequencing data of a study of control samples from healthy donors and cancer patients. This clone was counted once. The method was immunoSEQ multiplex PCR; TCRdb's version includes in-frame clones alone and lacks a portion of them. The sample records 100,000 or so clones, around 86% being singletons. Germline V CDR1 and CDR2: LNHDA, SQIVND (reference sequence). The CDR3 is made up of 15 amino acids. Between the trimmed V and J ends, which lost 3 bases and 5 bases, there was a span of 16 bases. This sequence was found in a woman aged 45-65 years in good health. The sample was blood. V usage is TRBV19 and J usage is TRBJ2-5, with D maybe TRBD2 (6 bases). CDR3 DNA sequence: TGTGCCAGTAGTATTAGGAGGGGAAAAATGGAGACCCAGTACTTC. Residues: CASSIRRGKMETQYF.